This TCR beta chain was obtained from a study of T cells in Graves' hyperthyroidism and ophthalmopathy. Germline CDR1 reads SNHLY; CDR2 reads FYNNEI. V dropped 6 bases and J dropped 2; count of bases not matched to a gene: 3. The CDR3 sequence is 14 residues long. This clonotype was found many times. Its antigen is unidentified. RNA transcripts served as the template for amplifying TCR beta CDR3 regions. A first-round RT-PCR of the TCR CDR3 used the HTBI primer set. TCRdb passed the multiplex PCR reads through MiXCR, listing each CDR3 protein once. This sample has 500,000 to 600,000 distinct CDR3 sequences, with 15% to 20% found just once. Around 10 ml fresh peripheral blood yielded the PBMCs. Points from the study as a whole: Model-based prediction identified ophthalmopathy a median around 6.5 months prior to its onset. Ophthalmopathy and stable hyperthyroidism were separated by a 13 V-J model.

Material for sequencing was blood. The gene calls are TRBV2 and TRBJ2-3; 9 nucleotides agree with TRBD2. The clonotype was recovered from a man aged 35 to 55 with Graves' ophthalmopathy. CDR3 sequence (DNA): TGTGCCAGCAGAGAGCGGGGGGTCACAGATACGCAGTATTTT. Translation gives CASRERGVTDTQYF.